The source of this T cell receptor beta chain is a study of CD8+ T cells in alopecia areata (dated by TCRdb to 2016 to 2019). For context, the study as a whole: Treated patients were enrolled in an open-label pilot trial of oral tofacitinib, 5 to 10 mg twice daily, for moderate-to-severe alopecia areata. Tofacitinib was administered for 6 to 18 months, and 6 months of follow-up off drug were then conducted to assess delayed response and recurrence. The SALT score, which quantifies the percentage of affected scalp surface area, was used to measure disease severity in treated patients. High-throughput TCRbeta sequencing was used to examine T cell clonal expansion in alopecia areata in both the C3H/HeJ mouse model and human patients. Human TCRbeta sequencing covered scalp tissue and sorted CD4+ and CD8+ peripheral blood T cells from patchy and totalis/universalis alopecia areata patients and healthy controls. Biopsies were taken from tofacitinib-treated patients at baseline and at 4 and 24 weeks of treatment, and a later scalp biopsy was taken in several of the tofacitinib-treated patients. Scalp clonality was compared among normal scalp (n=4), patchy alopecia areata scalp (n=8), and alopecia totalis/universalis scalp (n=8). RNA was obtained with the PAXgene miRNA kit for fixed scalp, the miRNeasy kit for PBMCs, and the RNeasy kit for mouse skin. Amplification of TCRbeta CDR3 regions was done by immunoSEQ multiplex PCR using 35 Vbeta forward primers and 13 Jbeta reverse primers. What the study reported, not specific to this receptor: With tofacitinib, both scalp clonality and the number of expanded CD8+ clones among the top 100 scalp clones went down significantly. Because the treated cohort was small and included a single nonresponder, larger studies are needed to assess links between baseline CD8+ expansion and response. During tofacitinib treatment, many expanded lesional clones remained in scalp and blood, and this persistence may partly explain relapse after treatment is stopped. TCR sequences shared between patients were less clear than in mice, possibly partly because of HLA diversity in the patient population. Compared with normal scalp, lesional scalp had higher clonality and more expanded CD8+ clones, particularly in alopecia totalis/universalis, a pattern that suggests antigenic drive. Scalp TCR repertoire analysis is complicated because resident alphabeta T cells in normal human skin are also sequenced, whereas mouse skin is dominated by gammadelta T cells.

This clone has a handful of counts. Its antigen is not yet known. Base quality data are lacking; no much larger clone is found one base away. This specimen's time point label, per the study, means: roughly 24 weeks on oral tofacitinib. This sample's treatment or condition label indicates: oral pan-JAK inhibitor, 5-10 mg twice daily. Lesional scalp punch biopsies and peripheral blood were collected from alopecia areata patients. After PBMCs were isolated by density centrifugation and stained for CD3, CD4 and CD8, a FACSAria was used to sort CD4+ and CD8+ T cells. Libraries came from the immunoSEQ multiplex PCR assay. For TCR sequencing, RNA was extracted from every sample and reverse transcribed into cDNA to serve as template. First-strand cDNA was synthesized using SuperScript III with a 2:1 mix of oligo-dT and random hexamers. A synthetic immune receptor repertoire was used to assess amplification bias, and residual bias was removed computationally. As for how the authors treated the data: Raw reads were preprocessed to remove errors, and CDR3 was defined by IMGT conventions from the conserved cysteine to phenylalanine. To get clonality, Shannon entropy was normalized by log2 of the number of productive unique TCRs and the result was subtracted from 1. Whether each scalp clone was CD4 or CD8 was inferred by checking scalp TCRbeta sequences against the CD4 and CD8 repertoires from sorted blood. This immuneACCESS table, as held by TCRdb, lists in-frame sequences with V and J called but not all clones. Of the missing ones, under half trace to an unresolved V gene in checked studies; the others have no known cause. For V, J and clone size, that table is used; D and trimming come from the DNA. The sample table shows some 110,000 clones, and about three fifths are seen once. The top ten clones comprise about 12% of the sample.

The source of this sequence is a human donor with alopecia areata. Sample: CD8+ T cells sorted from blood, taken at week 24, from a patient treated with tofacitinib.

The DNA sequence is given as TGCAGCGTTCTGGACAGGGGAACCGGGGAGCTGTTTTTT. This yields the protein CSVLDRGTGELFF. The rearranged segments are TRBV29-1 and TRBJ2-2; the central 9 bases match TRBD1. CDR1 SQVTM and CDR2 ANQGSEA are derived from the germline V gene. After removal of 5 bases from V and 5 bases from J, the junction retains 3 bases not matched to a gene. The CDR3 covers 13 residues, taking in both the cysteine and the phenylalanine. This entry keeps only the CDR3 DNA: 39 bases, framed from base 1.